The T cell receptor beta chain described here comes from a study of T cells in Graves' hyperthyroidism and ophthalmopathy. Whole-study context: The blood sample was taken at first diagnosis, before treatment began. Study results and limitations: Also found in blood were most expanded thyroid clonotypes above 0.001.

Diagnosis of hyperthyroidism was new in patients aged 18 to 65, and its duration was under 2 months. Diagnoses rested on clinical symptoms, serum thyroxine and TRAb, thyroid ultrasound and orbital computed tomography. Per the germline V gene, CDR1 is SGDLS and CDR2 is YYNGEE. The CDR3 is 16 residues long. Trimming removed 2 bases from V and 6 bases from J; junction bases left unmatched: 12. TCR beta CDR3 regions were amplified from RNA transcripts. First-round RT-PCR targeting the TCR CDR3 was performed with the HTBI primer set. TCRdb reprocessed the multiplex PCR reads via MiXCR and lists one record per CDR3 protein. The data show more than 450,000 distinct CDR3 sequences, roughly 15% seen once. Comments on this clonotype: Its specificity is not known.

The sequence derives from a woman between 40 and 50 years old with Graves' hyperthyroidism. Sequenced material: blood. This chain uses TRBV9 with TRBJ2-3; TRBD2 aligns across 7 bases. CDR3 sequence (DNA): TGTGCCAGCAGCGTGTCGGGAGGAGTCTTGATGGATACGCAGTATTTT. Translation gives CASSVSGGVLMDTQYF.